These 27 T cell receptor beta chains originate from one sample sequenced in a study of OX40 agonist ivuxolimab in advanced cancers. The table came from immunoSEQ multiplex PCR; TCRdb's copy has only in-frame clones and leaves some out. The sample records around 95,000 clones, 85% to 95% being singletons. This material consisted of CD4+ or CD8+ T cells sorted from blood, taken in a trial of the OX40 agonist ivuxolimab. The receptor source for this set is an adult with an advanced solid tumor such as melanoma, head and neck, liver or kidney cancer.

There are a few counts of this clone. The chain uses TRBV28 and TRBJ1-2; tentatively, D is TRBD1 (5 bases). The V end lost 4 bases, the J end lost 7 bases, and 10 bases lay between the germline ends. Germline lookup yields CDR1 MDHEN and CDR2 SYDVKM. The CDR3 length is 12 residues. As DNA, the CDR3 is TGTGCCAGCAGTTACGCAGGGTTTGGCTACACCTTC. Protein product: CASSYAGFGYTF.

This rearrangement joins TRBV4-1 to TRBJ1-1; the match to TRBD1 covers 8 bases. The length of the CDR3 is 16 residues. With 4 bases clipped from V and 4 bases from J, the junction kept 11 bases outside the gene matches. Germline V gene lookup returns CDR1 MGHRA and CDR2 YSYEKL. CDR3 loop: CASSRLPTGAGTEAFF. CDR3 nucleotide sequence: TGCGCCAGCAGCCGACTTCCGACAGGGGCTGGCACTGAAGCTTTCTTT.

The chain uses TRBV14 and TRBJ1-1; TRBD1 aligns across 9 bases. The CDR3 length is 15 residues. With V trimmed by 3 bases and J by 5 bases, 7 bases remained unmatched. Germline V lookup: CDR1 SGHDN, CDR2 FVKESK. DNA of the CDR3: TGTGCCAGCAGCCAGATTGGACAGGGGATTACTGAAGCTTTCTTT. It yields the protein CASSQIGQGITEAFF.

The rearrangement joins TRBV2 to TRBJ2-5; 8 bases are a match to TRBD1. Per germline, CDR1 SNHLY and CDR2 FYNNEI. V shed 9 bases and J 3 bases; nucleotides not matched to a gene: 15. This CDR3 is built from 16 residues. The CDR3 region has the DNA TGTGCCAGGACGGACAGGGAAGGGGGGATGGAAGAGACCCAGTACTTC. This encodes CARTDREGGMEETQYF.

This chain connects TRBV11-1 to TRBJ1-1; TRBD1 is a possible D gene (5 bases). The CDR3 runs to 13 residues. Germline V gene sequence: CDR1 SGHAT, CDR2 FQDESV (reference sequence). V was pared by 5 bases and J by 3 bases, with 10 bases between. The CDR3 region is CASSRGTYTEAFF. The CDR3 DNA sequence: TGTGCCAGCAGCCGCGGGACGTACACTGAAGCTTTCTTT. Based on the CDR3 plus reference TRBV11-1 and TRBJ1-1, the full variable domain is EAEVAQSPRYKITEKSQAVAFWCDPISGHATLYWYRQILGQGPELLVQFQDESVVDDSQLPKDRFSAERLKGVDSTLKIQPAELGDSAMYLCASSRGTYTEAFFGQGTRLTVV.

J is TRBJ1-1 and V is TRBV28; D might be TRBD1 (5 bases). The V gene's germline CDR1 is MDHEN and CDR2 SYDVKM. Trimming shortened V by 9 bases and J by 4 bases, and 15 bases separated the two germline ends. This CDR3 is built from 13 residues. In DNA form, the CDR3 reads TGTGCCAGTGCTTTGGGGCAGGCCACTGAAGCTTTCTTT. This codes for CASALGQATEAFF.

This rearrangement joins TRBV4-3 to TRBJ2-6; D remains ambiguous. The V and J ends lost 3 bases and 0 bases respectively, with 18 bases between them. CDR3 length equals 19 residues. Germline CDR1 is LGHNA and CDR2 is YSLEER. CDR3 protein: CASSQTDRFESSGANVLTF. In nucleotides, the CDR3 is TGCGCCAGCAGCCAGACGGACCGATTTGAGAGCTCTGGGGCCAACGTCCTGACTTTC.

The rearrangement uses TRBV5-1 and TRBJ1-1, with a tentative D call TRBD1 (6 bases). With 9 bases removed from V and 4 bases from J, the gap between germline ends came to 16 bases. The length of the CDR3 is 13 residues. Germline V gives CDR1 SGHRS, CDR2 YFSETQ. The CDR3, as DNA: TGCGCCACCAAGGGGGATATTACCACTGAAGCTTTCTTT. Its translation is CATKGDITTEAFF.

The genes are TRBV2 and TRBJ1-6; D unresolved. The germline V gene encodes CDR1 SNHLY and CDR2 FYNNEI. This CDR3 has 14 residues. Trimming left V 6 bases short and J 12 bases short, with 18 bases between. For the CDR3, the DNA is TGTGCCAGCAGAGGCCTCCTGAGGTCTTTACCCCTCCACTTT. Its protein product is CASRGLLRSLPLHF.

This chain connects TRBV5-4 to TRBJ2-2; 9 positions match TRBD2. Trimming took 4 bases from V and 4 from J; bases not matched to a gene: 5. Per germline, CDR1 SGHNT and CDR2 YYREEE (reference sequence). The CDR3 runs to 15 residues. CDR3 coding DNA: TGTGCCAGCAGCCATAGCGGGAGTCGCACCGGGGAGCTGTTTTTT. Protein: CASSHSGSRTGELFF.

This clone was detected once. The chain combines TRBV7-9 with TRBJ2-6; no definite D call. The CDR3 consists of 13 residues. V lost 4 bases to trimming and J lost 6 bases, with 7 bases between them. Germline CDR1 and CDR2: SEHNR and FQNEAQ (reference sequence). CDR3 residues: CASSSGVANVLTF. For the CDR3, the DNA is TGTGCCAGCAGCTCTGGCGTGGCCAACGTCCTGACTTTC.

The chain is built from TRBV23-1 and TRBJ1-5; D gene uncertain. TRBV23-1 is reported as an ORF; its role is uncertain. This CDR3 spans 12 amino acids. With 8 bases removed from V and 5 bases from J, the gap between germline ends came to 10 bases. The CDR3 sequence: CASGNCDQPQHF. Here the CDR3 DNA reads TGCGCCAGCGGGAATTGTGATCAGCCCCAGCATTTT.

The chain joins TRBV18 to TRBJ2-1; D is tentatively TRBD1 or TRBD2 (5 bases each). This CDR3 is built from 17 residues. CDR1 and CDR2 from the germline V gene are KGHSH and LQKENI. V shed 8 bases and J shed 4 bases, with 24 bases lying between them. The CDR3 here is CASQPLMGVVMYNEQFF. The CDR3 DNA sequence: TGTGCCAGCCAACCCTTGATGGGGGTGGTGATGTACAATGAGCAGTTCTTC.

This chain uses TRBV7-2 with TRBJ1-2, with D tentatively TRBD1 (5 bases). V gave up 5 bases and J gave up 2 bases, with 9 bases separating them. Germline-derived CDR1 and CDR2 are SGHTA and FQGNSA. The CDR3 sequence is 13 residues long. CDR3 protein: CASSRGMNYGYTF. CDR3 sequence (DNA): TGTGCCAGCAGCAGGGGTATGAACTATGGCTACACCTTC.

CDR3 loop: CASSPPASAGNTIYF. For the CDR3, the DNA is TGTGCCAGCTCACCACCGGCGTCAGCTGGAAACACCATATATTTT. The V call is TRBV18, the J call TRBJ1-3, with D uncertain. The CDR3 is 15 amino acids. Trimming removed 0 bases at V and 2 bases at J, with 8 bases between. Germline V gene data show CDR1 as KGHSH and CDR2 as LQKENI.

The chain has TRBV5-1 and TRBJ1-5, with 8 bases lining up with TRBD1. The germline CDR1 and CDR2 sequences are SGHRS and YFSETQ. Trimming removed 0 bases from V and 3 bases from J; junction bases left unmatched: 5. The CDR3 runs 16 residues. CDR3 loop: CASSLGTGGNNQPQHF. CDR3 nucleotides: TGCGCCAGCAGCTTGGGTACAGGGGGAAACAATCAGCCCCAGCATTTT. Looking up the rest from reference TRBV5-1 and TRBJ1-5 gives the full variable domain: KAGVTQTPRYLIKTRGQQVTLSCSPISGHRSVSWYQQTPGQGLQFLFEYFSETQRNKGNFPGRFSGRQFSNSRSEMNVSTLELGDSALYLCASSLGTGGNNQPQHFGDGTRLSIL.

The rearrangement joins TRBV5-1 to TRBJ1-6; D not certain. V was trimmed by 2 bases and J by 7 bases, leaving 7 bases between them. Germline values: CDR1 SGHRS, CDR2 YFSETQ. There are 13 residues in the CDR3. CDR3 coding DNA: TGCGCCAGCAGCTTCGCCGAAAATTCACCCCTCCACTTT. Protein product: CASSFAENSPLHF.

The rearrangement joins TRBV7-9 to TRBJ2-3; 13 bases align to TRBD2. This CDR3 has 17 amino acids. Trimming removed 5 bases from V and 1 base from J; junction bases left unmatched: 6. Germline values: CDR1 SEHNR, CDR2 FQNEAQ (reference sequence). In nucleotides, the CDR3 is TGTGCCAGCAGCCAGCAACTAGCGGGGGGGCGCACAGATACGCAGTATTTT. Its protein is CASSQQLAGGRTDTQYF.

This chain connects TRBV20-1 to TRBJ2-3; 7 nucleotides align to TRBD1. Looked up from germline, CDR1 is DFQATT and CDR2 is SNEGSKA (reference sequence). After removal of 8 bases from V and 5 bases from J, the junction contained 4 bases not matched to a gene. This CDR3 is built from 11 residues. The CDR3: CSSTGLDTQYF. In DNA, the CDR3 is TGCAGTTCGACAGGGTTAGATACGCAGTATTTT.

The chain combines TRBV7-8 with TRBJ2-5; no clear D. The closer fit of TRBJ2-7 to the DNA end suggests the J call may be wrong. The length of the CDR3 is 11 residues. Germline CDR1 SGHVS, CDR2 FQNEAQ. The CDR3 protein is CASSSAYEQYF. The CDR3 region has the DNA TGTGCCAGCAGCTCAGCCTACGAGCAGTACTTC.

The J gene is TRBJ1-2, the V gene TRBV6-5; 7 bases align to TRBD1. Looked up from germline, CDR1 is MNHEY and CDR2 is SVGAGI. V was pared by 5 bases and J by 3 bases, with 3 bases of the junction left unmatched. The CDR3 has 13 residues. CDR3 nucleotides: TGTGCCAGCAGTACGGGGACAGACTATGGCTACACCTTC. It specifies CASSTGTDYGYTF.

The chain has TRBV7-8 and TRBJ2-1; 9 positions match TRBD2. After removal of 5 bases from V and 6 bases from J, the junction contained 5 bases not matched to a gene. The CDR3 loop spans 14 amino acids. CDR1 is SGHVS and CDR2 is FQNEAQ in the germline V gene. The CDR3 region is CASSLPGLANEQFF. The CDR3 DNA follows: TGTGCCAGCAGCCTCCCGGGACTAGCCAATGAGCAGTTCTTC.

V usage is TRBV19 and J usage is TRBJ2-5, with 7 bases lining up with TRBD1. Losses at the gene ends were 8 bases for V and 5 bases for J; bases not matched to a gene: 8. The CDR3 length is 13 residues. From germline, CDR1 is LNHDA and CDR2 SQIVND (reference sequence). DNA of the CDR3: TGTGCCAGTGCCCCGGGACAGTGGGAGACCCAGTACTTC. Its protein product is CASAPGQWETQYF.

The CDR3 nucleotides read TGTGCCACCAGCAGGGGTCTCGGTGGAAGCAATCAGCCCCAGCATTTT. Its protein product is CATSRGLGGSNQPQHF. This rearrangement joins TRBV15 to TRBJ1-5; no definite D call. Trimming took 3 bases from V and 1 from J, leaving 13 bases between them. This CDR3 contains 16 residues. The germline CDR1 and CDR2 sequences are LNHNV and YYDKDF (reference sequence).

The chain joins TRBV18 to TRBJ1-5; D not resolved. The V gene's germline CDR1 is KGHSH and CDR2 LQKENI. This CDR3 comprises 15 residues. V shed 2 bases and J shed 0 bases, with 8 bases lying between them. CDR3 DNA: TGTGCCAGCTCACCAGCCTCAGGTAGCAATCAGCCCCAGCATTTT. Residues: CASSPASGSNQPQHF.

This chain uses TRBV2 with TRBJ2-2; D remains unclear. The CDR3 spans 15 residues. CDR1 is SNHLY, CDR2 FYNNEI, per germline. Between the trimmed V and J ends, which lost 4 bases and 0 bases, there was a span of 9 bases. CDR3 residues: CASSGRLTNTGELFF. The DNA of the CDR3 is TGTGCCAGCAGTGGCAGATTGACGAACACCGGGGAGCTGTTTTTT.

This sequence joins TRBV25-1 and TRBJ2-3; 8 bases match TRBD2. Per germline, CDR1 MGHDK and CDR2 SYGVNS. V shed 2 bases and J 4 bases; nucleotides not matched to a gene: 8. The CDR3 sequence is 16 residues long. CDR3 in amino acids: CASSEGFGGRSDTQYF. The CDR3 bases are TGTGCCAGCAGTGAAGGGTTTGGCGGGAGGTCAGATACGCAGTATTTT.